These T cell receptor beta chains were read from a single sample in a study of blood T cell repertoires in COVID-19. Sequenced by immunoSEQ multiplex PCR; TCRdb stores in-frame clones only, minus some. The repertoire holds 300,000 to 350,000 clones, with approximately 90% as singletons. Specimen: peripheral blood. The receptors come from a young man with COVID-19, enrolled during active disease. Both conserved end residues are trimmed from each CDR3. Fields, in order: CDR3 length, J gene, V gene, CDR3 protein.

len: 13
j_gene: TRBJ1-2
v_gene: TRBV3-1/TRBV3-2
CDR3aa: ASSPHLRANYGYT

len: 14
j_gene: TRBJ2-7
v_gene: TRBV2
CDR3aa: ASSESPGHQTYEQY

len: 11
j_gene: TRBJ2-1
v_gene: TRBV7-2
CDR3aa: ASSLVRDNEQF

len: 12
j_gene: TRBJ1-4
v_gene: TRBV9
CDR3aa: ASSGGTGAEKLF

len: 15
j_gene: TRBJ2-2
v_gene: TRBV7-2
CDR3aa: ASSLTQGTGNTGELF

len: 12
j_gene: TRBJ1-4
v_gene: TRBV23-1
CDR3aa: ASSTRDSNEKLF

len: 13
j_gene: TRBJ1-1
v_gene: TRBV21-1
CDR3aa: ASSIGTGKATEAF

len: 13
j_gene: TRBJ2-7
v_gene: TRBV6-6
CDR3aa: ASSYFTGGPYEQY

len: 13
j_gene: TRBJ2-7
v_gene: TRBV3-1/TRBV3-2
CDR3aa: ASSQVPGHSYEQY

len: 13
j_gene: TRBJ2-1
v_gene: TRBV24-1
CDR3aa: ATSDLRGRGTEQF

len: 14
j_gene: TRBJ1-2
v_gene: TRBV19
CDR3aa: SSFIVSREGNYGYT

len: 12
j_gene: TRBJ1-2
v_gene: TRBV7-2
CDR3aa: ASSPWTQGYGYT

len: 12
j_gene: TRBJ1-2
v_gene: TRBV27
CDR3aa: ASSLSGGLGGYT

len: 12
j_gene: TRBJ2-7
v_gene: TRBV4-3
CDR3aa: ASSQERRLYEQY

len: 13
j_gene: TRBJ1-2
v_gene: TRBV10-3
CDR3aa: AISESTVLVEGYT

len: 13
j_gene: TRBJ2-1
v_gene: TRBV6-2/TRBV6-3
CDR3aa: ASSYRTGRYNEQF

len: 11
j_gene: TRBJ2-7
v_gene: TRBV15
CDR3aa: ATSRDFRGEQY

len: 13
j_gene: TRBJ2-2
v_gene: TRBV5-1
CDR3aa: ASNPSGGNTGELF

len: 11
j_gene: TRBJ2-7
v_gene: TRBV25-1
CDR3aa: ASSDPRAYEQY

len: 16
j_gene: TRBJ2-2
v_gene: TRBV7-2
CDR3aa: ASSLLKAGGGNTGELF

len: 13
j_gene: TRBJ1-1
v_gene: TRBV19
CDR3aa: ASSLGTGANTEAF

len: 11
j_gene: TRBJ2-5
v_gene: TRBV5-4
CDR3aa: ASSLEEEETQY

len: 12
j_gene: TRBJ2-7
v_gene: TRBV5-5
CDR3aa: ASSLGGQPYEQY

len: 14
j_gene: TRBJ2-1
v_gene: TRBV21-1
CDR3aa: ASSLRGGVFVDEQF

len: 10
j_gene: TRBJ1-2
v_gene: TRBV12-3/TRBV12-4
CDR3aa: ASRSQGGGYT

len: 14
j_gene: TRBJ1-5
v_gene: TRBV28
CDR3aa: ASSLKAWAGGQPQH

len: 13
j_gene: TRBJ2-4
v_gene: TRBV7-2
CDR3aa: ASSLGRVAKNIQY

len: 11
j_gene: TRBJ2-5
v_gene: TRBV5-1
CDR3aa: ASMELGQETQY

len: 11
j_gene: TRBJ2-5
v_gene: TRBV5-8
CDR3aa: ASSSQGWETQY

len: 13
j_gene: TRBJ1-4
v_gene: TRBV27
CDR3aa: ASRGADNTNEKLF

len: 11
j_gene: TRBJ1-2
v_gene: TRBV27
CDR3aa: ASSLGGSYGYT

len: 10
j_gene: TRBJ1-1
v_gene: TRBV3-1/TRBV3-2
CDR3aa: ASGTQGFEAF

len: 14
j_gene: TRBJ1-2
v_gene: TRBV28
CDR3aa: ASSLFGTGDLYGYT

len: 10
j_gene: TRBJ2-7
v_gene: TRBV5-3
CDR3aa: ARSDKREEQY

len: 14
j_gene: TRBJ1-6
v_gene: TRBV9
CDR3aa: ASSEGDSYGNSPLH

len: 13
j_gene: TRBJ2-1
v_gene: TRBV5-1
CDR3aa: ASSLSASGRDEQF

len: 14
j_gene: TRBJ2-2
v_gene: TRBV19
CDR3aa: ASVRLASGLTGELF

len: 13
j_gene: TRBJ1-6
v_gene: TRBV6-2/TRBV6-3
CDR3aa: ASSYSGTGNSPLH

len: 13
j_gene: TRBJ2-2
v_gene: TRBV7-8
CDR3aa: ASSSRQGAAGELF

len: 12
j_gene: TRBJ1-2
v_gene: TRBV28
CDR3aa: ASSVTGGDYGYT

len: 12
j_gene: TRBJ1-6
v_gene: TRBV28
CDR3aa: ASSSGTGYSPLH

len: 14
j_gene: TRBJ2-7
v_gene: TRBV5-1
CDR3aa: ASSRVLAGSSYEQY

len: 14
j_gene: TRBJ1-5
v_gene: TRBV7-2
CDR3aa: ASSLLGDNNYQPQH

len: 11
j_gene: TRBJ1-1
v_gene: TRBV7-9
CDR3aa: ASSRRENTEAF

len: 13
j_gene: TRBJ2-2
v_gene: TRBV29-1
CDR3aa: SAGTGMTSTGELF

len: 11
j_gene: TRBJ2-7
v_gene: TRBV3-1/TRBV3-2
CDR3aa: ASSQQGANEQY

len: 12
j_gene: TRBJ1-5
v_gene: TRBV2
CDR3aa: ASSQGSSNQPQH